Each of the 8 T cell receptor beta chains below was sequenced from the same sample in a study of blood T cell repertoires in COVID-19. Produced via immunoSEQ multiplex PCR; TCRdb's table is partial and in-frame only. The sample has fewer than 65,000 clones; roughly 85% are singletons. Sequencing was carried out using peripheral blood. The receptors were gathered from a man between 65 and 80 years old with acute or convalescent COVID-19.

This chain links TRBV5-1 with TRBJ2-3, with D unclear. The CDR3 sequence is 11 residues long. Germline V CDR1 and CDR2: SGHRS, YFSETQ. V shed 3 bases and J shed 6 bases, with 5 bases lying between them. CDR3 amino acids: CASSSGDTQYF. CDR3 in DNA: TGCGCCAGCAGCTCCGGGGATACGCAGTATTTT.

The rearrangement uses TRBV5-6 and TRBJ1-2; the D is unclear. Germline lookup yields CDR1 SGHDT and CDR2 YYEEEE. Deletions cut 1 base from V and 4 bases from J, with 11 bases between. There are 14 residues in the CDR3. The CDR3 reads CASSLWSSFYGYTF. The CDR3 DNA reads TGTGCCAGCAGCTTGTGGTCCAGTTTCTATGGCTACACCTTC.

The J gene is TRBJ1-1, the V gene TRBV3-1 (or the pseudogene TRBV3-2); D unclear. Germline loops: CDR1 LGHDT, CDR2 YNNKEL (reference sequence). V was shortened by 0 bases and J by 1 base, with 6 bases between the two germline ends. The CDR3 loop spans 14 amino acids. The CDR3 region has the DNA TGTGCCAGCAGCCAAGAGAGAGAGAACACTGAAGCTTTCTTT. Translated, it gives CASSQERENTEAFF.

The table lists this clone with a count of one. The chain combines TRBV7-3 with TRBJ2-5, with TRBD1 matching 7 bases. Unmatched junction bases numbered 6, after V lost 4 bases and J lost 1 base. The CDR3 has 15 residues. Per the germline V gene, CDR1 is SGHTA and CDR2 is FQGTGA. The CDR3 nucleotides read TGTGCCAGCAGCTGGACCGGGACAGTCCAAGAGACCCAGTACTTC. This sequence encodes CASSWTGTVQETQYF.

The chain is built from TRBV9 and TRBJ2-3; maybe TRBD1 (5 bases). CDR1 is SGDLS, CDR2 YYNGEE, per germline. V was trimmed by 4 bases and J by 6 bases, leaving 12 bases between them. The length of the CDR3 is 13 residues. The CDR3 sequence is CASSIDSVDTQYF. CDR3 nucleotide sequence: TGTGCCAGCAGCATCGACAGCGTGGATACGCAGTATTTT.

V usage is TRBV18 and J usage is TRBJ2-2; 7 bases match TRBD1. This CDR3 spans 15 amino acids. The germline V gene encodes CDR1 KGHSH and CDR2 LQKENI. Trimming at V came to 0 bases and at J to 6 bases, leaving 4 bases not matched to a gene. The CDR3 DNA is TGTGCCAGCTCACCACCAAGCCAGGGGGCCGGGGAGCTGTTTTTT. Protein sequence: CASSPPSQGAGELFF.

The chain recombines TRBV2 with TRBJ2-3; tentatively, D is TRBD2 (5 bases). The germline V gene has CDR1 SNHLY and CDR2 FYNNEI. The CDR3 has 14 amino acids. V lost 6 bases and J 6 bases, leaving 16 bases between the germline ends. The CDR3 protein is CASSVGLGRDTQYF. CDR3 coding DNA: TGTGCCAGCAGCGTTGGACTGGGCCGGGATACGCAGTATTTT.

This chain connects TRBV10-3 to TRBJ2-1; 9 nucleotides agree with TRBD1. V was pared by 6 bases and J by 8 bases, with 5 bases of the junction left unmatched. The germline V gene encodes CDR1 ENHRY and CDR2 SYGVKD. The CDR3 is made up of 13 amino acids. For the CDR3, the DNA is TGTGCCATCAGCTCGGACAGGGGAGATGAGCAGTTCTTC. It codes for CAISSDRGDEQFF.